A selection of T cell receptor beta chains follows, all from one sample in a study of blood T cell repertoires in COVID-19. Assay used: immunoSEQ multiplex PCR; TCRdb lists only in-frame clones, some missing. Of 240,000 or so clones listed, about four fifths are singletons. Sequenced input: peripheral blood. The receptors come from a woman younger than 30 with acute or convalescent COVID-19. CDR3s include the opening cysteine and the closing phenylalanine or tryptophan. Fields, in order: J gene, D gene, V gene, clone size, CDR3 protein, CDR3 DNA. A D gene is named only where the DNA matches it firmly. Rows give clone size only sometimes, using once, few, many, or a class for an expanded clone.

TRBJ1-2 TRBD1 TRBV3-1/TRBV3-2 NA CASSQWDRGHYGYTF TGTGCCAGCAGCCAATGGGACAGGGGACACTATGGCTACACCTTC
TRBJ2-1 TRBD2 TRBV7-3 NA CASSFTSGGYNEQFF TGTGCCAGCAGCTTCACTAGCGGGGGATACAATGAGCAGTTCTTC
TRBJ2-3 TRBD2 TRBV19 NA CASSIGRGSGAPGTQYF TGTGCCAGTAGTATAGGCCGGGGTAGCGGGGCCCCCGGTACGCAGTATTTT
TRBJ2-1 TRBD2 TRBV5-1 once CASRTSGSFHNEQFF TGCGCCAGCAGGACTAGCGGGAGCTTCCACAATGAGCAGTTCTTC
TRBJ1-1 NA TRBV6-5 NA CASSLTIGTEAFF TGTGCCAGCAGTTTAACTATCGGGACTGAAGCTTTCTTT
TRBJ1-2 NA TRBV5-6 NA CASSLAFEKGPDYGYTF TGTGCCAGCAGCTTGGCCTTTGAAAAGGGGCCCGACTATGGCTACACCTTC
TRBJ1-2 TRBD1 TRBV6-1 once CASSETTGTAIYGYTF TGTGCCAGCAGTGAAACAACCGGGACAGCTATCTATGGCTACACCTTC
TRBJ2-6 TRBD1 TRBV5-1 NA CASRDRTGANVLTF TGCGCCAGCCGGGACAGGACTGGGGCCAACGTCCTGACTTTC
TRBJ1-1 TRBD1 TRBV9 once CASSPQGQGKTEAFF TGTGCCAGCAGCCCCCAGGGACAGGGGAAAACTGAAGCTTTCTTT
TRBJ2-3 NA TRBV9 NA CASSVGSGGTDTQYF TGTGCCAGCAGCGTAGGAAGCGGTGGCACAGATACGCAGTATTTT
TRBJ2-7 TRBD1 TRBV15 once CATSRVVARTGVPYEQYF TGTGCCACCAGCAGAGTAGTGGCACGGACAGGCGTACCCTACGAGCAGTACTTC
TRBJ1-2 TRBD1 TRBV27 once CASTPSGQVDANYGYTF TGTGCCAGCACCCCCTCGGGACAGGTTGACGCTAACTATGGCTACACCTTC
TRBJ2-5 TRBD1 TRBV29-1 NA CSVAPGQGARETQYF TGCAGCGTTGCCCCTGGACAGGGCGCTAGGGAGACCCAGTACTTC
TRBJ1-1 NA TRBV5-1 NA CASSFNWGDTEAFF TGCGCCAGCAGCTTTAATTGGGGAGACACTGAAGCTTTCTTT
TRBJ1-1 TRBD1 TRBV19 NA CASTRTGIGRAFF TGTGCCAGTACCCGGACAGGGATAGGTAGGGCTTTCTTT
TRBJ2-5 TRBD1 TRBV6-5 NA CASSYSYDREETQYF TGTGCCAGCAGTTACTCGTACGACAGGGAAGAGACCCAGTACTTC
TRBJ2-7 TRBD1 TRBV11-3 NA CASSLVDRGLLSYEQYF TGTGCCAGCAGCTTAGTGGACAGGGGGCTTCTCTCCTACGAGCAGTACTTC
TRBJ2-1 TRBD2 TRBV20-1 NA CSATAGVKQFF TGCAGTGCCACCGCGGGGGTTAAGCAGTTCTTC
TRBJ2-7 TRBD2 TRBV18 NA CASSPRTGRVSYEQYF TGTGCCAGCTCACCACGCACCGGGAGGGTCTCCTACGAGCAGTACTTC
TRBJ2-1 TRBD2 TRBV4-3 NA CASSRGASGSLYNEQFF TGCGCCAGCAGCCGCGGCGCTAGCGGGAGTCTCTACAATGAGCAGTTCTTC
TRBJ1-5 NA TRBV28 NA CASSFRGSNQPQHF TGTGCCAGCAGTTTTAGGGGAAGCAATCAGCCCCAGCATTTT
TRBJ1-6 NA TRBV9 few CASSVAQENSPLHF TGTGCCAGCAGCGTAGCACAGGAAAATTCACCCCTCCACTTT
TRBJ2-1 NA TRBV7-2 NA CASSFSQGFYEQFF TGTGCCAGCAGCTTTTCTCAGGGGTTTTATGAGCAGTTCTTC
TRBJ1-3 TRBD1 TRBV6-5 NA CASSYSGQGVRNTIYF TGTGCCAGCAGTTACTCGGGACAGGGCGTACGAAACACCATATATTTT
TRBJ1-1 NA TRBV10-3 NA CAISVDRSMGNTEAFF TGTGCCATCAGTGTAGACAGGTCAATGGGAAACACTGAAGCTTTCTTT
TRBJ1-1 NA TRBV2 NA CASSEDTPRETEAFF TGTGCCAGCAGTGAAGATACCCCTAGGGAGACTGAAGCTTTCTTT
TRBJ1-5 NA TRBV7-8 NA CASSIAGGSNQPQHF TGTGCCAGCAGCATAGCCGGGGGGAGCAATCAGCCCCAGCATTTT
TRBJ2-7 TRBD2 TRBV28 NA CASSPTQLAGTLYEQYF TGTGCCAGCAGTCCGACCCAACTAGCGGGGACCTTATACGAGCAGTACTTC
TRBJ1-6 NA TRBV10-3 NA CAISDSSSYNSPLHF TGTGCCATCAGCGACTCGAGCTCCTATAATTCACCCCTCCACTTT
TRBJ2-7 TRBD2 TRBV3-1/TRBV3-2 NA CASSHRTSGTYEQYF TGTGCCAGCAGCCACAGGACTAGCGGAACATACGAGCAGTACTTC
TRBJ1-1 NA TRBV28 once CASSSMPGAAGIEAFF TGTGCCAGCAGCTCGATGCCTGGAGCCGCGGGGATTGAAGCTTTCTTT
TRBJ2-2 TRBD1 TRBV12-5 once CASGFSPGGQVLTGELFF TGTGCTAGTGGTTTCTCCCCCGGGGGACAGGTCCTCACCGGGGAGCTGTTTTTT
TRBJ2-2 TRBD2 TRBV28 few CASSSLLTSGDTGELFF TGTGCCAGCAGCTCCCTCCTAACTAGCGGGGACACCGGGGAGCTGTTTTTT
TRBJ1-2 NA TRBV7-3 few CASSKSGTLEGYTF TGTGCCAGCAGCAAATCCGGGACATTGGAAGGCTACACCTTC
TRBJ1-5 TRBD1 TRBV19 NA CASSQGAGNQPQHF TGTGCCAGTAGTCAGGGGGCGGGCAATCAGCCCCAGCATTTT
TRBJ2-5 TRBD1 TRBV11-2 NA CASSFQGALETQYF TGTGCCAGCAGCTTCCAGGGGGCATTAGAGACCCAGTACTTC
TRBJ2-7 TRBD1 TRBV5-1 NA CASSLPGAQGSRLLF TGCGCCAGCAGCCTTCCTGGGGCACAGGGGAGTCGTCTCCTTTTC
TRBJ2-2 NA TRBV20-1 few CSASAGERDTGELFF TGCAGTGCTAGTGCCGGAGAGCGGGACACCGGGGAGCTGTTTTTT
TRBJ1-3 TRBD1 TRBV19 NA CATIDRASGNTIYF TGTGCCACTATAGACAGGGCCTCTGGAAACACCATATATTTT
TRBJ2-3 TRBD2 TRBV3-1/TRBV3-2 once CASSQGSGRGGDF TGTGCCAGCAGCCAAGGCAGCGGGAGGGGGGGCGATTTT
TRBJ2-2 NA TRBV6-5 NA CASSFLGQPNTGELFF TGTGCCAGCAGTTTCCTCGGACAGCCGAACACCGGGGAGCTGTTTTTT
TRBJ2-1 NA TRBV4-2 NA CASSQNPGESSYNEQFF TGTGCCAGCAGCCAAAACCCGGGGGAGAGCTCCTACAATGAGCAGTTCTTC
TRBJ2-7 NA TRBV3-1/TRBV3-2 NA CASSQAQTTRFREQYF TGTGCCAGCAGCCAAGCCCAAACGACTAGATTTCGCGAGCAGTACTTC
TRBJ2-7 NA TRBV19 NA CASSIRNRPTYEQYF TGTGCCAGTAGTATAAGGAACAGGCCTACCTACGAGCAGTACTTC
TRBJ1-6 NA TRBV19 NA CASSTTGNSPLHF TGTGCCAGTAGCACAACAGGTAATTCACCCCTCCACTTT
TRBJ2-1 NA TRBV19 NA CASSIRGSSYNEQFF TGTGCCAGTAGTATTAGGGGGAGCTCCTACAATGAGCAGTTCTTC
TRBJ2-7 NA TRBV18 NA CASSSDILVNF TGTGCCAGCTCATCCGACATACTCGTGAACTTC
TRBJ1-2 TRBD1 TRBV30 NA CAWSPLSQGVWGYTF TGTGCCTGGAGCCCTTTATCCCAGGGGGTTTGGGGCTACACCTTC
TRBJ1-4 NA TRBV27 NA CASSLWGANEKLFF TGTGCCAGCAGTTTATGGGGGGCTAATGAAAAACTGTTTTTT
TRBJ2-3 TRBD2 TRBV10-3 NA CAIRGGTSGTDTQYF TGTGCCATCAGGGGGGGGACTAGCGGCACAGATACGCAGTATTTT
TRBJ2-1 NA TRBV6-5 NA CASSYSEVGSYNEQFF TGTGCCAGCAGTTACTCGGAGGTAGGCTCCTACAATGAGCAGTTCTTC
TRBJ2-7 NA TRBV19 NA CASSILDRDYEQYF TGTGCCAGTAGTATATTAGACAGAGACTACGAGCAGTACTTC
TRBJ1-2 TRBD1 TRBV5-1 NA CASSPTTGGDYGYTF TGCGCCAGCAGCCCGACGACAGGGGGAGACTATGGCTACACCTTC
TRBJ2-2 TRBD2 TRBV6-5 NA CASSYSGRADTGELFF TGTGCCAGCAGTTACTCGGGGAGGGCGGACACCGGGGAGCTGTTTTTT
TRBJ1-5 TRBD1 TRBV30 once CAWSVLEGAQPQHF TGTGCCTGGAGTGTACTGGAGGGGGCTCAGCCCCAGCATTTT